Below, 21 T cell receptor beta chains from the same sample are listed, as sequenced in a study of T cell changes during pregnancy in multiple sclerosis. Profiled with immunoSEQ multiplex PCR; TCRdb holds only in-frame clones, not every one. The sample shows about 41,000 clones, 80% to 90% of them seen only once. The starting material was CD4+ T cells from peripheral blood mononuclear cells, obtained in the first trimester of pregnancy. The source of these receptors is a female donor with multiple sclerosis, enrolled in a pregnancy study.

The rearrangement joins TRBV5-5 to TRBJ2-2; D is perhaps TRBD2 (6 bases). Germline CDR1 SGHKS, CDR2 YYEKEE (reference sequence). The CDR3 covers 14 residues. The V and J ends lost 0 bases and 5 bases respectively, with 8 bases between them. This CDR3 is CASSLVAGTGELFF. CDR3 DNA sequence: TGTGCCAGCAGCTTGGTGGCGGGAACCGGGGAGCTGTTTTTT.

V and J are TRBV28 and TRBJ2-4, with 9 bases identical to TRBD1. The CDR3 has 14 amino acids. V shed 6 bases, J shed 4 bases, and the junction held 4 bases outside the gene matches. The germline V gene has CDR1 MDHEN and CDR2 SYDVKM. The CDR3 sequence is CASSPGTGKNIQYF. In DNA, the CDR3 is TGTGCCAGCAGCCCAGGGACAGGGAAAAACATTCAGTACTTC.

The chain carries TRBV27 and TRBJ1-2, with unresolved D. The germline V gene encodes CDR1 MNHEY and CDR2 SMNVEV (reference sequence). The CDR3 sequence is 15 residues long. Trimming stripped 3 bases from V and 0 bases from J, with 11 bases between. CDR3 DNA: TGTGCCAGCAGTTTTAGTCAGCGAGCTAACTATGGCTACACCTTC. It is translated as CASSFSQRANYGYTF.

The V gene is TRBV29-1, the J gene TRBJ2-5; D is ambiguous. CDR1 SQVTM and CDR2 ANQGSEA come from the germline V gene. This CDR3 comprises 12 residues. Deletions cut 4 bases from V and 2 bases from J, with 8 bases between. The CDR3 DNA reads TGCAGCGTTGTAAGCTTGCAAGAGACCCAGTACTTC. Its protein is CSVVSLQETQYF.

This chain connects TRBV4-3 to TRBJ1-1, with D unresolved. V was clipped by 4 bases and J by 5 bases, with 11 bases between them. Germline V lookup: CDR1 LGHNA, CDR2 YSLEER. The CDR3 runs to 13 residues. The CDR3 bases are TGCGCCAGCAGCCGGGCATTTGGGACTGAAGCTTTCTTT. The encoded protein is CASSRAFGTEAFF.

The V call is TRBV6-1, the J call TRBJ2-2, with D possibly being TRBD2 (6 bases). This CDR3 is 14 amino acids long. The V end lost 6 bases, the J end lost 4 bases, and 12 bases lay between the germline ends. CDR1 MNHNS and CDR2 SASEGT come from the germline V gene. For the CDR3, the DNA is TGTGCCAGCAGATCCCTGCGGGGCACCGGGGAGCTGTTTTTT. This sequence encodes CASRSLRGTGELFF.

CDR3 region: CAWRPHTSGPYNEQFF. Written as DNA, the CDR3 is TGTGCCTGGAGGCCGCACACTAGCGGACCATACAATGAGCAGTTCTTC. The chain recombines TRBV30 with TRBJ2-1; TRBD2 matches at 8 bases. There are 16 residues in the CDR3. Germline V gene data show CDR1 as GTSNPN and CDR2 as SVGIG (reference sequence). Trimming at V came to 3 bases and at J to 4 bases, leaving 11 bases not matched to a gene.

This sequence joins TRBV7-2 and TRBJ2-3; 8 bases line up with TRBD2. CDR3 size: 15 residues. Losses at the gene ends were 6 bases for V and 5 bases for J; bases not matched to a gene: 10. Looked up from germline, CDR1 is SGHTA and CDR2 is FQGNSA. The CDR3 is CASSRGGAGGDTQYF. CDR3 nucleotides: TGTGCCAGCAGTAGGGGTGGGGCGGGGGGAGATACGCAGTATTTT.

DNA for the CDR3: TGTGCCAGCAGCTTCCAGGTAGACCAGCCCCAGCATTTT. Translated: CASSFQVDQPQHF. The chain combines TRBV7-9 with TRBJ1-5, with D unclear. The CDR3 extends over 13 amino acids. The germline CDR1 and CDR2 sequences are SEHNR and FQNEAQ (reference sequence). The V and J ends lost 3 bases and 7 bases respectively, with 10 bases between them.

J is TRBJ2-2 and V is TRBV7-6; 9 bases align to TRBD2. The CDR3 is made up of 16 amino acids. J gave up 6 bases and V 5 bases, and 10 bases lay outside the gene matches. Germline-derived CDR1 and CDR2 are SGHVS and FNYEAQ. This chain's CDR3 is CASSPRPSGTAGELFF. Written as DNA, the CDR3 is TGTGCCAGCAGCCCCCGCCCTAGCGGGACGGCCGGGGAGCTGTTTTTT.

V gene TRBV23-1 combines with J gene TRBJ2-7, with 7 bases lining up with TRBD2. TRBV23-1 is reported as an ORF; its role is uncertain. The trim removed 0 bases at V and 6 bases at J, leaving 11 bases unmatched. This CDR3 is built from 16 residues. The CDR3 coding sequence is TGCGCCAGCAGTCAATCGATGGCGGGAGTGGTAACCGAGCAGTACTTC. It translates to CASSQSMAGVVTEQYF.

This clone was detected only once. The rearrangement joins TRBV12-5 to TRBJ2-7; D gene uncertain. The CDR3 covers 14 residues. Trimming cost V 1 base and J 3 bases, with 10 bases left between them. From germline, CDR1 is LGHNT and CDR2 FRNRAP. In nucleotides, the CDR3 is TGTGCTAGTGGTTTGGGGTTGAGCTACTACGAGCAGTACTTC. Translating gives CASGLGLSYYEQYF.

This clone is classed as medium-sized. Written as DNA, the CDR3 is TGTGCCAGCAGCGCGACAGGGTACTCTGGAAACACCATATATTTT. Protein: CASSATGYSGNTIYF. V usage is TRBV7-9 and J usage is TRBJ1-3; 7 bases match TRBD1. With 5 bases clipped from V and 0 bases from J, the junction kept 4 bases outside the gene matches. CDR1 SEHNR and CDR2 FQNEAQ come from the germline V gene (reference sequence). The CDR3 has 15 amino acids. The variable domain in full, completed from reference TRBV7-9 and TRBJ1-3, reads DTGVSQNPRHKITKRGQNVTFRCDPISEHNRLYWYRQTLGQGPEFLTYFQNEAQLEKSRLLSDRFSAERPKGSFSTLEIQRTEQGDSAMYLCASSATGYSGNTIYFGEGSWLTVV.

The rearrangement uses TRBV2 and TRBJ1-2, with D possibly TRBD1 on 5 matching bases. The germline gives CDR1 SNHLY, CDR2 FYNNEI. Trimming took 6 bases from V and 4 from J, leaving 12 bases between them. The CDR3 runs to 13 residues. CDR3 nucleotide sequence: TGTGCCAGCAGCCGACAGATGAGCTATGGCTACACCTTC. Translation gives CASSRQMSYGYTF.

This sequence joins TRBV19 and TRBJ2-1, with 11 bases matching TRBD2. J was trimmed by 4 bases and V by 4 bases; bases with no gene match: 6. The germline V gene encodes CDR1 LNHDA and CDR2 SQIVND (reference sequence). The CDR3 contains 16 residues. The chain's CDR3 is CASSTVLAGEYNEQFF. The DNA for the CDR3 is TGTGCCAGTAGTACTGTACTAGCGGGAGAATACAATGAGCAGTTCTTC.

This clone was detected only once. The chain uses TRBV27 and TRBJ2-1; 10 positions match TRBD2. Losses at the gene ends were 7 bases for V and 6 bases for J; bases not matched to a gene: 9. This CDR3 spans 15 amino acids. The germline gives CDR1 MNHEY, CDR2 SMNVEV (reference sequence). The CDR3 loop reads CASTAVASGSNEQFF. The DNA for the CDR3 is TGTGCCAGCACCGCTGTGGCTAGCGGGAGCAATGAGCAGTTCTTC.

In DNA form, the CDR3 reads TGTGCCAGCAGTTACAACGTAGGAGGGGAAGAGACCCAGTACTTC. Translated, it gives CASSYNVGGEETQYF. The genes are TRBV28 and TRBJ2-5, with a tentative D call TRBD2 (6 bases). CDR1 is MDHEN and CDR2 is SYDVKM in the germline V gene. V was trimmed by 4 bases and J by 3 bases, leaving 15 bases between them. CDR3 length equals 15 residues.

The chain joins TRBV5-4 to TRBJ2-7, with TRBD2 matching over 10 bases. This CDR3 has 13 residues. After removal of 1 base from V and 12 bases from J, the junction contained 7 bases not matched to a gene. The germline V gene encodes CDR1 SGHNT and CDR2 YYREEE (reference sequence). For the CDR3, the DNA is TGTGCCAGCAGCTTGAGGCTAGCGGGAGTTTGGTACTTC. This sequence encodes CASSLRLAGVWYF.

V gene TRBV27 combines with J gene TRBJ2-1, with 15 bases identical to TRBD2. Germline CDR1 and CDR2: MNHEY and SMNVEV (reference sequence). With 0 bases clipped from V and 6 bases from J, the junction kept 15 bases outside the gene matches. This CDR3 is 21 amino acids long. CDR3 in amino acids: CASSLSVPGLAGGGKINEQFF. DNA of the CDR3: TGTGCCAGCAGTTTATCGGTCCCGGGACTAGCGGGAGGTGGGAAGATCAATGAGCAGTTCTTC.

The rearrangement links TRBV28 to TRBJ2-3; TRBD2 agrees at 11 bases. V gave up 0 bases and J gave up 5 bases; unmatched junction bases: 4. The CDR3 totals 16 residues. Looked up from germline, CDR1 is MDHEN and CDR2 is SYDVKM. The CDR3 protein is CASSLWGTSGRDTQYF. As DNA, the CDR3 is TGTGCCAGCAGTTTATGGGGTACTAGCGGGAGAGATACGCAGTATTTT. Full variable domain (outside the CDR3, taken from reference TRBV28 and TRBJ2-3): DVKVTQSSRYLVKRTGEKVFLECVQDMDHENMFWYRQDPGLGLRLIYFSYDVKMKEKGDIPEGYSVSREKKERFSLILESASTNQTSMYLCASSLWGTSGRDTQYFGPGTRLTVL.

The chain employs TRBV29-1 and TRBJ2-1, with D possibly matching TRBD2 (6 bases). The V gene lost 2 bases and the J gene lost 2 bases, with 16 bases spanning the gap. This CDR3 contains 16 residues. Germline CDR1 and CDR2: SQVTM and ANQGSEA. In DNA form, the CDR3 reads TGCAGCGTTGAAAACAAGACGGGAGTAGCCTACAATGAGCAGTTCTTC. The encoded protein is CSVENKTGVAYNEQFF.